Here is one TCR beta chain with its context. In germline, CDR1 is SGHVS, CDR2 FNYEAQ. This CDR3 has 14 residues. V was cut by 2 bases and J by 2 bases, with 7 bases left in between. This table comes from immunoSEQ multiplex PCR, and its TCRdb copy is limited to in-frame clones, with some not included. The top ten clones hold roughly 0.0087% of a sample with 500,000 to 850,000 clones, over 75% of them seen once. The sample comes from a study of shared T cell receptors in the human thymus. The sample was also linked to a second study, of human thymus T cells. According to that study: Each of the donors was a healthy Finnish infant who was undergoing open corrective cardiac surgery for congenital heart defects. Resections removed during corrective heart surgery provided the thymus tissue used. Within thymic and blood repertoires, V and J gene usage appeared to be biased. Related research has reported that thymic repertoires overlap highly among unrelated individuals.

The source is a boy under two years old with a congenital heart defect. The chain carries TRBV7-6 and TRBJ1-5; D possibly corresponds to TRBD1 (6 bases). Sequenced input: thymocytes. The CDR3 sequence: CASSLRTGNQPQHF. CDR3 bases: TGTGCCAGCAGCTTAAGGACAGGCAATCAGCCCCAGCATTTT. Variable domain in full (rest from reference TRBV7-6 and TRBJ1-5): GAGVSQSPRYKVTKRGQDVALRCDPISGHVSLYWYRQALGQGPEFLTYFNYEAQQDKSGLPNDRFSAERPEGSISTLTIQRTEQRDSAMYRCASSLRTGNQPQHFGDGTRLSIL.